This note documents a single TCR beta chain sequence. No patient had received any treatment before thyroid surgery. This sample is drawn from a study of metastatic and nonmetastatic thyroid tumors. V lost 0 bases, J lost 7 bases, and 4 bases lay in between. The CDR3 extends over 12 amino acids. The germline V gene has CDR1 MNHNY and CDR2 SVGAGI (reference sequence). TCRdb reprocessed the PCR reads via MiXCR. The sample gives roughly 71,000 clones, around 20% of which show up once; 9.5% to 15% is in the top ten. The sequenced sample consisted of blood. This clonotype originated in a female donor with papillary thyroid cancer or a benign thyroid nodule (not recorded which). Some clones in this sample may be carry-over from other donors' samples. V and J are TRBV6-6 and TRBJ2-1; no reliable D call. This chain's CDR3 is CASSYSINEQFF. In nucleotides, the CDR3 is TGTGCCAGCAGTTACTCGATAAATGAGCAGTTCTTC.